This T cell receptor beta chain was found in a study of cytomegalovirus exposure and HLA in healthy donors listed by TCRdb under 2017. Study-level background: An earlier analysis of roughly 500 of the donors reported about 290 Gb of sequence data and 100 million to 130 million unique TCR beta sequences from 150 million to 200 million T cells. About 330 gigabases of sequencing data and approximately 92 million unique TCR sequences made up an early release that covered several hundred HLA-typed donors. Of the 350 to 400 genotyped donors, around 81% fell in the genetic ancestry cluster associated with self-reported Caucasian donors. The study aimed to test whether signatures of past pathogen exposure could be identified by cataloging public T cell receptors. Using immunosequencing, the study profiled T cell repertoires from 666 subjects and related those repertoires to cytomegalovirus serostatus. In addition to the first cohort of 666 subjects, a separate validation cohort of over 90 different subjects was used. To predict cytomegalovirus infection status, the study combined high-throughput TCR immunosequencing, statistical association of individual TCRs with disease status, and machine learning. In a later analysis, previously published TCR beta repertoires from 666 donors were re-analyzed and high-resolution HLA genotyping was added so that TCR occurrence patterns could be studied. Rather than drawing on any new phenotypic data, the later analysis identified candidate immune exposures from TCR beta sequences and the way those sequences occurred across donors. In an earlier analysis of roughly 540 of the donors, high-throughput TCR beta sequencing was used to judge whether each TCR beta V gene segment behaved as functional or pseudogenic. Alongside the repertoire data, information on donor age, sex, ethnicity and CMV serostatus was compiled. A later genetic analysis used genome-wide SNP genotypes for about 65% of the 666 donors, treating that subset as a discovery cohort. All discovery cohort repertoires had been generated using a single sequencing platform. HLA typing covered class I and class II loci at four-digit resolution. The number of donors typed differed by locus, with roughly 629-640 for A, B, C, DRB1 and DQB1, more than 500 for DQA1, about 610 for DPA1, and around 430 for DPB1. Because of strong linkage in the cohort, 5 or 6 DR-DQ haplotypes were treated as single units for association and clustering. On average, around 240,000 unique TCR beta nucleotide sequences were sequenced per donor among 300 to 500 genotyped donors of the cohort, with roughly 18% of those sequences being non-productive. The paper as a whole reports these results and caveats: Compared with equally common non-associated chains, HLA-associated TCR beta chains in a later analysis were more clonally expanded and had lower generation probabilities. In a later analysis, several top co-occurrence clusters were reported to appear linked to parvovirus B19, influenza, CMV and Epstein-Barr virus. Correlated functional status among segregating V segments might be attributable to linkage disequilibrium, but an unknown experimental factor could not be ruled out. Because HLA typing was missing for some donors at each locus, association tests included only the typed subset. In a later analysis, most CMV-associated TCR beta chains were found to appear HLA-restricted, with HLA associations seemingly driven largely by CMV exposure. Cytomegalovirus status was reported to be diagnosed by the classifier with high specificity and sensitivity in both the original and validation cohorts. A further reported finding was that TCR beta sequences accurately predicted the HLA-A and HLA-B alleles for most subjects in the first cohort. Sequencing depth was assumed to be roughly uniform across donors in the presence/absence analyses, though that assumption may not hold. In vitro tests confirmed that three of the cytomegalovirus-associated TCR beta chains recognize cytomegalovirus antigens. According to a later genetic analysis, donors in an Asian-associated ancestry cluster had fewer N-insertions in productive TCRs than the roughly 700-donor mean. A later analysis found that TCR association rates varied across HLA loci, with DRB1 alleles showing the most associated TCRs and HLA-C alleles the fewest. The only immune exposure information available for the cohort was CMV serostatus. A later analysis associated around 16,000 TCR beta sequences with specific HLA alleles at a false discovery rate of 0.05. A cluster of highly shared sequence variants was judged likely to be a technical artifact of the sequencing pipeline. A later genetic analysis associated a missense DCLRE1C variant with V-gene and J-gene trimming of TCR beta chains, and an independent cohort replicated the association. The earlier analysis of a few hundred of the donors excluded approximately 15 rarely observed V segments, including chromosome 9 orphons, because counts were too low. In an earlier analysis of 450 to 750 of the donors, most TCR beta V segments appeared in productive rearrangements about 90% or about 30% of the time, broadly matching IMGT annotations. Assigning TCR associations to individual alleles was difficult when HLA alleles, especially DR and DQ, strongly co-occurred. In this cohort, only TCR beta chains were sequenced, and detectable features were limited by the absence of alpha or paired-chain data. The authors suggested that the approach could potentially be extended to other disease states and immunological phenotypes. The study listed over 150 TCR beta chains as associated with cytomegalovirus. Most TCR sequences were observed very rarely across donors, whereas some public TCRs were present in many individuals. Some IMGT-functional V segments, including TRBV6-2 and TRBV6-3, could not be distinguished by the 87-base-pair reads and were therefore excluded.

From cysteine to phenylalanine, the CDR3 is 15 amino acids long. Of all the DNA, just the CDR3 is kept, 45 bases in frame from base 1. V drops 7 bases and J drops 5 bases, leaving 17 bases in between. From the germline V gene, CDR1 is MGHDK and CDR2 is SYGVNS. Library preparation used the immunoSEQ multiplex PCR assay. A mixture of 60 forward primers for TCR Vbeta segments and 13 reverse primers for TCR Jbeta segments was used in the multiplex PCR. The CDR3 region of rearranged TCR beta genes was amplified from genomic DNA by a multiplex PCR assay. The Illumina HiSeq System was used to sequence the amplified TCR beta libraries as 87-base-pair reads. The source study handled its data this way. A later analysis counted 65 million to 90 million unique TCR beta chains across the 640 or so repertoires, and 9.5 million to 11 million of these chains were shared by at least two donors. A nearest-neighbor algorithm error-corrected the raw reads and collapsed the reads into unique sequences, merging closely related sequences to remove PCR and sequencing errors. Alignment of CDR3 sequences to IMGT reference sequences was used to assign V, D and J gene segments. For a sequence to be retained, a match of at least six nucleotides to both a V gene segment and a J gene segment was required. Rearrangements were called productive when the CDR3 lacked stop codons and stayed in frame with V and J; all others were non-productive. CDR3 was defined according to IMGT convention as the region running from the second conserved V-encoded cysteine to the conserved J-encoded phenylalanine. Sequences without an unambiguous match to a single V gene segment were excluded from the earlier analysis of about 600 of the donors. In an earlier analysis of a few hundred of the donors, V segments were called functional above 56.7% productive rearrangements and were called segregating when the between-donor standard deviation exceeded 5%. A statistical classification framework was built to diagnose cytomegalovirus status from the catalog of TCR beta chain sequences. In a later analysis, TCR nucleotide sequences were compared against IMGT/GENE-DB human TR gene sequences so that V and J genes could be assigned. A later analysis assigned CDR3 sequences and most-parsimonious VDJ recombination scenarios with the TCRdist pipeline. In a later analysis, every TCR beta chain was defined by the combination of its CDR3 amino acid sequence and its V-gene family, and reads without a unique V-gene family were dropped. To address suspected cross-contamination and a sequencing artifact, a later analysis removed a few hundred highly shared, low-generation-probability nucleotide sequences. For each public chain, a later analysis derived a clonal expansion index from normalized ranks of inferred template counts within each repertoire. A later analysis computed generation probabilities with a VDJ recombination model fitted to out-of-frame rearrangements, and checked the results against IGoR. Hypergeometric tests were used in a later analysis to score TCR-TCR, TCR-HLA and TCR-CMV co-occurrence, with a repertoire-size bias correction applied to the TCR pairs. To estimate false discovery rates, a later analysis permuted the HLA or CMV assignments 20 times. A later analysis grouped co-occurring TCRs with DBSCAN, adding TCRdist sequence similarity when clustering within HLA-allele-positive subsets. Repertoires with fewer than 30,000 or more than 120,000 public chains were left out of co-occurrence clustering, as were five repertoires with anomalous nucleotide sharing. TCRdb holds this immuneACCESS table with in-frame rearrangements only. Some clones are missing; in checked studies, unresolved V genes explain under half, and the rest has no known cause. V and J calls plus clone size are reproduced from that table; the DNA served to infer D and trimming. Present in this sample are about 160,000 clones, roughly three quarters of which were seen just once. Of the sample, 1.2% to 1.5% is held by the ten largest clones.

In this sample, this clone turned up once. This receptor's antigen is unknown. Nothing much larger sits one base from this clone, and base qualities are not available. In total, fewer than 750 healthy bone marrow donors made up the cohort. Cohort members were all nominally healthy when sampled, although unrecorded immune exposures were likely present. The donor tested CMV seronegative, placing the donor among the 352 seronegative members of the cohort. A peripheral blood sample was provided by each donor, and peripheral blood mononuclear cells were used for TCR beta sequencing. Genomic DNA extraction from the blood cell samples was performed with the Qiagen DNeasy Blood Extraction Kit.

The sequence joins TRBV25-1 to TRBJ2-2; the D segment could be TRBD1, given 5 matching bases. The receptor was derived from a man aged 55 to 69 in good health and CMV-seronegative. The source material was PBMCs. The CDR3 protein sequence reads: CASTKAGWGTGELFF. Read as DNA, the sequence is TGTGCCAGCACCAAGGCAGGGTGGGGTACCGGGGAGCTGTTTTTT.